This TCR beta chain was profiled in a study of cytomegalovirus exposure and HLA in healthy donors. The data were produced by immunoSEQ multiplex PCR, yet TCRdb's version contains in-frame clones alone and is incomplete. The sample records around 300,000 clones, around 85% being singletons. The germline V and J ends were trimmed by 2 bases and 6 bases, with 11 bases remaining between them. The CDR3 length is 14 residues. CDR1 is SGHTA and CDR2 is FQGNSA in the germline V gene. V and J are TRBV7-2 and TRBJ1-5; D might be TRBD1 (6 bases). The specimen was PBMCs. This receptor was identified in a woman in her late teens or twenties in good health and CMV-seronegative. CDR3 residues: CASSLWGGRQPQHF. In DNA, the CDR3 is TGTGCCAGCAGCTTATGGGGGGGGCGTCAGCCCCAGCATTTT.